This TCR beta chain was retrieved from a study of blood T cell repertoires in COVID-19. Study-level information: Samples of COVID-19 (acute and convalescent) were obtained from the United States, Italy and Spain. T cells, B-cell-depleted T cells, or PBMCs provided the cDNA or gDNA that served as material.

Trimming removed 4 bases at V and 2 bases at J, with 15 bases between. Germline CDR1 reads MRHNA; CDR2 reads SNTAGT. CDR3 length equals 16 residues. As handled by the study authors: Amplification from reference gene primers served as the basis for estimated nucleated cell counts. Assay used: immunoSEQ multiplex PCR; TCRdb lists only in-frame clones, some missing. V and J calls plus clone size are reproduced from that table; the DNA served to infer D and trimming. The sample lists 70,000 or so clones; roughly 80% were seen once. This TCR derives from a human donor in a cohort sampled during active COVID-19. The chain uses TRBV6-4 and TRBJ2-1, with D possibly being TRBD2 (6 bases). Source material: peripheral blood. This chain's CDR3 is CASSVQRRGAYNEQFF. The DNA for the CDR3 is TGTGCCAGCAGTGTCCAACGGAGGGGTGCCTACAATGAGCAGTTCTTC.